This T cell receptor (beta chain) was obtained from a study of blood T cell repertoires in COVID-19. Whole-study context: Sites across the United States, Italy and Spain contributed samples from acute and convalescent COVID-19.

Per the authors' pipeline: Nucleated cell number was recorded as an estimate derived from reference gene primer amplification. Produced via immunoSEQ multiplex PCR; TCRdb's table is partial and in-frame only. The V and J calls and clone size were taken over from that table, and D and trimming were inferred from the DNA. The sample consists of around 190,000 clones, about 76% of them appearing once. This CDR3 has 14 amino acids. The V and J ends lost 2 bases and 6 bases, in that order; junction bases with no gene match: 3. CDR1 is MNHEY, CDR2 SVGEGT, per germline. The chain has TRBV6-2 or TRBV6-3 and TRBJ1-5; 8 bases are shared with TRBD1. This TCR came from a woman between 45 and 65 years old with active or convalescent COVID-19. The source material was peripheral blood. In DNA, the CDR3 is TGTGCCAGCAGTTACGGGCAGGGGGCTCAGCCCCAGCATTTT. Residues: CASSYGQGAQPQHF.